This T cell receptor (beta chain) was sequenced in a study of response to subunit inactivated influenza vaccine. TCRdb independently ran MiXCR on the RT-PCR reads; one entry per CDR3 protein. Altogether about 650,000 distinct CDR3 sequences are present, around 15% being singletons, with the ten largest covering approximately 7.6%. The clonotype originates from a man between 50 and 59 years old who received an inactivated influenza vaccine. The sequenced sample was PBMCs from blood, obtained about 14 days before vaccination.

The CDR3 sequence: CASSSLRGQETQYF. Here the CDR3 DNA reads TGTGCCAGCAGCTCTCTCCGGGGGCAAGAGACCCAGTACTTC. The chain uses TRBV7-9 and TRBJ2-5, with D possibly matching TRBD2 (6 bases). Germline-derived CDR1 and CDR2 are SEHNR and FQNEAQ (reference sequence). V shed 4 bases and J shed 2 bases, with 11 bases lying between them. The CDR3 has 14 residues.